The 2 T cell receptor beta chains below come from one sample, sequenced in a study of regulatory T cells in long-lasting Graves disease. Building the TCR beta libraries relied on iRepertoire HTBI primers, and CDR3 regions underwent Arm-PCR. TCRdb ran MiXCR on the multiplex PCR reads and lists one entry per CDR3 protein. The sample holds around 450,000 distinct CDR3 sequences, roughly a fifth seen once. Described time point: persistent/refractory GD, antithyroid drugs over 5 years with positive TRAb. RNA extracted from PBMCs served as the sequencing template. The sequenced sample was peripheral blood mononuclear cells (PBMCs), obtained when the disease was refractory, from a patient treated with antithyroid drugs. All receptors come from a female donor with Graves disease.

This clonotype has at least ten counts. V gene TRBV28 combines with J gene TRBJ2-5, with D perhaps matching TRBD1 or TRBD2 (5 bases each). Germline V CDR1 and CDR2: MDHEN, SYDVKM. With 4 bases removed from V and 5 bases from J, the gap between germline ends came to 20 bases. The CDR3 has 16 residues. The CDR3 DNA follows: TGTGCCAGCAGTTCGAGAGGGGAACCCGCTGGGGAGACCCAGTACTTC. Protein sequence: CASSSRGEPAGETQYF.

This clonotype was seen a handful of times. The chain has TRBV9 and TRBJ1-3; D is unclear. The CDR3 has 14 residues. Germline V gene lookup returns CDR1 SGDLS and CDR2 YYNGEE. The ends were cut back, 5 bases at V and 3 bases at J, with 12 bases in the middle. CDR3 protein: CASSVGGVGNTIYF. The CDR3 bases are TGTGCCAGCAGTGTCGGAGGAGTTGGAAACACCATATATTTT. Full variable domain (missing parts from reference TRBV9 and TRBJ1-3): DSGVTQTPKHLITATGQRVTLRCSPRSGDLSVYWYQQSLDQGLQFLIQYYNGEERAKGNILERFSAQQFPDLHSELNLSSLELGDSALYFCASSVGGVGNTIYFGEGSWLTVV.